Following are 27 T cell receptor beta chains from one sample sequenced in a study of beta chain features in type 1 diabetes. Which antigens these TCRs recognize remains unknown. Investigators reverse transcribed all isolated RNA, so they sequenced expressed TCRB transcripts. Libraries were prepared by immunoSEQ multiplex PCR; TCRdb keeps only in-frame clonotypes and omits some of them. The table records about 240,000 clones, approximately 15% of them present only once. Findings and limits, study-wide: A moderate, significant TCRB CDR3 shortening appeared in type 1 diabetes across four CD4+ subsets.

Material: naive CD4+ T cells from blood. These receptor sequences come from a man under 40 with type 1 diabetes.

The rearrangement links TRBV7-9 to TRBJ2-3; 9 bases match TRBD2. Germline values: CDR1 SEHNR, CDR2 FQNEAQ (reference sequence). The CDR3 is made up of 15 amino acids. V was clipped by 4 bases and J by 8 bases; unmatched bases: 10. The CDR3 is CASSSTGTSLRTQYF. CDR3 coding DNA: TGTGCCAGCAGCTCCACCGGGACTAGCTTGCGTACGCAGTATTTT.

This clone was observed a few times. The genes are TRBV19 and TRBJ1-5, with D possibly TRBD1 on 5 matching bases. The CDR3 sequence is 15 residues long. Trimming pared 3 bases from V and 7 bases from J, leaving 16 bases between. In germline, CDR1 is LNHDA, CDR2 SQIVND (reference sequence). CDR3 nucleotides: TGTGCCAGTAGTATTGATGGGGCTCGGGGGCAGCCCCAGCATTTT. Its translation is CASSIDGARGQPQHF.

The rearrangement joins TRBV7-2 to TRBJ2-5; TRBD1 matches at 7 bases. The CDR3 runs to 16 residues. Germline V gene lookup returns CDR1 SGHTA and CDR2 FQGNSA. V gave up 5 bases and J gave up 7 bases; unmatched junction bases: 16. The CDR3, as DNA: TGTGCCAGCAGCCGGACAGGCCCTATTCTGGGGTGGACCCAGTACTTC. Translating it yields CASSRTGPILGWTQYF.

CDR3 protein: CASSLGDKGLETQYF. The CDR3 bases are TGTGCCAGCAGCTTAGGGGACAAAGGGTTAGAGACCCAGTACTTC. The chain couples TRBV7-8 to TRBJ2-5; the D gene is possibly TRBD1 (6 bases). Germline CDR1 reads SGHVS; CDR2 reads FQNEAQ. V lost 1 base to trimming and J lost 4 bases, with 13 bases between them. This CDR3 is built from 15 residues.

Remarks on this clone: This CDR3 is also generated by other DNA sequences in the sample. This chain connects TRBV5-1 to TRBJ1-6, with 9 bases identical to TRBD1. CDR3 length equals 15 residues. V gave up 0 bases and J gave up 8 bases; unmatched junction bases: 3. Germline V gene data show CDR1 as SGHRS and CDR2 as YFSETQ. CDR3 amino acids: CASSLGTGVDSPLHF. In nucleotides, the CDR3 is TGCGCCAGCAGCTTGGGGACAGGGGTAGATTCACCCCTCCACTTT.

A few counts support this clone. Within the sample, other DNA sequences also encode this same CDR3. The J gene is TRBJ2-7, the V gene TRBV5-6; D is perhaps TRBD1 (5 bases). The CDR3 spans 13 residues. V was pared by 1 base and J by 0 bases, with 5 bases between. Germline V gene lookup returns CDR1 SGHDT and CDR2 YYEEEE. In DNA form, the CDR3 reads TGTGCCAGCAGCTTGAGGGGCTCCTACGAGCAGTACTTC. Its translation: CASSLRGSYEQYF.

This clone showed up just a few times. This chain joins TRBV5-1 and TRBJ2-5, with 8 bases matching TRBD1. Germline assignment: CDR1 SGHRS and CDR2 YFSETQ. CDR3 length: 15 residues. Trimming removed 5 bases from V and 1 base from J; junction bases left unmatched: 7. The CDR3 DNA follows: TGCGCCAGCAGGGAGGGGACAGGACCCCAAGAGACCCAGTACTTC. Translation gives CASREGTGPQETQYF.

This clone was counted only a few times. The chain recombines TRBV6-5 with TRBJ2-1; D remains ambiguous. Per the germline V gene, CDR1 is MNHEY and CDR2 is SVGAGI. The V end lost 0 bases, the J end lost 8 bases, and 11 bases lay between the germline ends. This CDR3 is built from 14 residues. The CDR3 spells CASSYSFLSDEQFF. The CDR3 DNA reads TGTGCCAGCAGTTACTCGTTTCTAAGCGATGAGCAGTTCTTC.

This rearrangement joins TRBV6-1 to TRBJ2-4; 11 bases match TRBD2. The CDR3 is 17 residues long. CDR1 and CDR2 (germline): MNHNS, SASEGT. The ends lost 0 bases at V and 7 bases at J; junction bases unmatched: 8. CDR3 amino acids: CASSEASGLAANNIQYF. The CDR3, as DNA: TGTGCCAGCAGTGAAGCGTCGGGACTAGCGGCGAATAACATTCAGTACTTC.

A few counts support this clone. This chain links TRBV10-3 with TRBJ2-7; the match to TRBD1 covers 7 bases. V lost 10 bases, J lost 0 bases, and 12 bases stayed unmatched. Germline-derived CDR1 and CDR2 are ENHRY and SYGVKD. The CDR3 extends over 15 amino acids. The CDR3 nucleotides read TGTGCCACGACCGGAACAGGGGATCCCTCCTACGAGCAGTACTTC. It codes for CATTGTGDPSYEQYF.

This chain joins TRBV7-2 and TRBJ2-1; 10 nucleotides agree with TRBD2. The CDR3 contains 15 residues. The J segment lost 7 bases and the V segment lost 2 bases, leaving 5 bases of the junction unmatched. Germline CDR1 is SGHTA and CDR2 is FQGNSA. The CDR3 region has the DNA TGTGCCAGCAGCTTATCTAGCGGGAGATTGAATGAGCAGTTCTTC. This codes for CASSLSSGRLNEQFF.

This clone was detected a few times. The chain employs TRBV9 and TRBJ2-1; TRBD2 matches at 9 bases. The V gene end was trimmed by 0 bases and the J gene end by 7 bases; junction bases not matched to a gene: 5. The germline V gene has CDR1 SGDLS and CDR2 YYNGEE. There are 15 residues in the CDR3. CDR3 residues: CASSVAASGNNEQFF. The CDR3 DNA sequence: TGTGCCAGCAGCGTAGCGGCTAGCGGGAATAATGAGCAGTTCTTC.

There are a few counts of this clone. The V call is TRBV27, the J call TRBJ2-2; 7 nucleotides match TRBD2. From germline, CDR1 is MNHEY and CDR2 SMNVEV (reference sequence). The ends lost 7 bases at V and 3 bases at J; junction bases unmatched: 5. CDR3 length equals 14 residues. CDR3 DNA sequence: TGTGCCAGCACCTGGGAGGGGTACACCGGGGAGCTGTTTTTT. It is translated as CASTWEGYTGELFF.

V is TRBV9 and J is TRBJ2-1, with D maybe TRBD1 (5 bases). CDR3 length: 15 amino acids. V lost 4 bases and J lost 9, with 20 bases in between. Germline V gene data show CDR1 as SGDLS and CDR2 as YYNGEE. The CDR3 DNA reads TGTGCCAGCAGCCCAAGGATGCAGGTTAGGGGTGAGCAGTTCTTC. As protein: CASSPRMQVRGEQFF.

CDR3 nucleotides: TGTGCCAGCAGCTTAGCGGGCACAGGGCAAGAGACCCAGTACTTC. As protein: CASSLAGTGQETQYF. The chain combines TRBV7-9 with TRBJ2-5, with D maybe TRBD1 (6 bases). Looked up from germline, CDR1 is SEHNR and CDR2 is FQNEAQ (reference sequence). V lost 0 bases, J lost 2 bases, and 10 bases lay in between. This CDR3 has 15 residues.

The chain combines TRBV28 with TRBJ1-5; 9 nucleotides line up with TRBD1. The CDR3 contains 16 residues. Germline V gene data show CDR1 as MDHEN and CDR2 as SYDVKM. Germline trimming cut 2 bases from V and 9 bases from J; bases unmatched to any gene: 11. CDR3 nucleotide sequence: TGTGCCAGCAGTTTAAGGACAGGGGCCCTCGTTTGGCCCCAGCATTTT. It is translated as CASSLRTGALVWPQHF.

Only a few counts were recorded for this clone. For the CDR3, the DNA is TGCGCCAGCAGCCAAGTTGATGTCCGCAGTAGGGGGGGGGCCAACGTCCTGACTTTC. Encoded protein: CASSQVDVRSRGGANVLTF. J is TRBJ2-6 and V is TRBV4-1, with a possible D match to TRBD1 (6 bases). Germline-derived CDR1 and CDR2 are MGHRA and YSYEKL. The V end lost 1 base, the J end lost 4 bases, and 20 bases lay between the germline ends. The CDR3 is made up of 19 amino acids.

This chain links TRBV2 with TRBJ2-7; 7 bases line up with TRBD2. CDR3 size: 15 residues. The V gene's germline CDR1 is SNHLY and CDR2 FYNNEI. The ends lost 1 base at V and 4 bases at J; junction bases unmatched: 7. This CDR3 is CASSEDHSGAYEQYF. CDR3 nucleotide sequence: TGTGCCAGCAGTGAAGATCACAGCGGGGCGTACGAGCAGTACTTC.

The chain recombines TRBV19 with TRBJ1-2, with TRBD1 matching 8 bases. Germline CDR1 reads LNHDA; CDR2 reads SQIVND (reference sequence). V lost 4 bases and J lost 3; bases outside the gene matches: 4. This CDR3 comprises 14 residues. CDR3 sequence: CASSSRTGYYGYTF. The CDR3 DNA follows: TGTGCCAGTAGTAGCCGGACAGGGTACTATGGCTACACCTTC.

This rearrangement joins TRBV6-5 to TRBJ2-2; 9 bases match TRBD1. The CDR3 consists of 15 residues. The V gene end was trimmed by 6 bases and the J gene end by 7 bases; junction bases not matched to a gene: 9. Looked up from germline, CDR1 is MNHEY and CDR2 is SVGAGI. The CDR3 is CASRGQGQVIGELFF. The CDR3 DNA is TGTGCCAGCAGGGGACAGGGTCAAGTAATCGGGGAGCTGTTTTTT.

This clone was counted a few times. The V call is TRBV4-2, the J call TRBJ2-7; 12 positions match TRBD2. Germline assignment: CDR1 LGHNA and CDR2 YNFKEQ. After removal of 1 base from V and 0 bases from J, the junction contained 1 base not matched to a gene. The CDR3 runs 16 residues. CDR3 DNA: TGTGCCAGCAGCCAAGGACTAGCGGGGGACTCCTACGAGCAGTACTTC. This codes for CASSQGLAGDSYEQYF.

This clone showed up just a few times. This chain links TRBV11-2 with TRBJ2-7; 10 bases agree with TRBD1. V trimming: 1 base; J trimming: 2 bases; junction bases outside the gene matches: 5. The CDR3 runs 16 residues. In germline, CDR1 is SGHAT, CDR2 FQNNGV. CDR3 protein: CASSLGQGARAYEQYF. In nucleotides, the CDR3 is TGTGCCAGCAGCTTAGGACAGGGGGCGAGAGCCTACGAGCAGTACTTC.

As for this clone: At the DNA level, this CDR3 is encoded by other sequences in the same sample as well. DNA for the CDR3: TGCGCCAGCAGTTCAGGGGGAAGCAATCAGCCCCAGCATTTT. This codes for CASSSGGSNQPQHF. J is TRBJ1-5 and V is TRBV5-1, with TRBD1 matching 7 bases. With 5 bases clipped from V and 1 base from J, the junction kept 3 bases outside the gene matches. The CDR3 is 14 amino acids. Per the germline V gene, CDR1 is SGHRS and CDR2 is YFSETQ. Together with reference TRBV5-1 and TRBJ1-5, the CDR3 gives the full variable domain: KAGVTQTPRYLIKTRGQQVTLSCSPISGHRSVSWYQQTPGQGLQFLFEYFSETQRNKGNFPGRFSGRQFSNSRSEMNVSTLELGDSALYLCASSSGGSNQPQHFGDGTRLSIL.

This clone was observed a few times. The V call is TRBV18, the J call TRBJ2-7, with 9 bases aligning to TRBD1. The ends lost 3 bases at V and 6 bases at J; junction bases unmatched: 3. This CDR3 has 13 amino acids. Germline V gives CDR1 KGHSH, CDR2 LQKENI. The CDR3 DNA reads as TGTGCCAGCTCACCGGGACAGGGTACCGAGCAGTACTTC. Protein sequence: CASSPGQGTEQYF. Combining the CDR3 with reference TRBV18 and TRBJ2-7 gives the whole variable domain NAGVMQNPRHLVRRRGQEARLRCSPMKGHSHVYWYRQLPEEGLKFMVYLQKENIIDESGMPKERFSAEFPKEGPSILRIQQVVRGDSAAYFCASSPGQGTEQYFGPGTRLTVT.

The rearrangement joins TRBV7-2 to TRBJ2-1; D is undetermined. The V end lost 2 bases, the J end lost 8 bases, and 7 bases lay between the germline ends. The CDR3 runs 12 residues. Germline V CDR1 and CDR2: SGHTA, FQGNSA. CDR3 residues: CASSLMFDEQFF. DNA for the CDR3: TGTGCCAGCAGCTTAATGTTCGATGAGCAGTTCTTC.

This clone was seen a handful of times. The chain carries TRBV18 and TRBJ2-7, with 8 positions matching TRBD1. Germline-derived CDR1 and CDR2 are KGHSH and LQKENI. Trimming cost V 3 bases and J 4 bases; bases outside gene matches: 5. This CDR3 comprises 14 residues. CDR3 bases: TGTGCCAGCTCACCCCCGGACAGGGTATACGAGCAGTACTTC. It specifies CASSPPDRVYEQYF.

The gene calls are TRBV18 and TRBJ2-2, with no clear D. Germline CDR1 and CDR2: KGHSH and LQKENI. This CDR3 region has 14 residues. V was pared by 2 bases and J by 4 bases, with 8 bases between. The chain's CDR3 is CASSPEPATGELFF. Written as DNA, the CDR3 is TGTGCCAGCTCACCAGAGCCCGCCACCGGGGAGCTGTTTTTT.